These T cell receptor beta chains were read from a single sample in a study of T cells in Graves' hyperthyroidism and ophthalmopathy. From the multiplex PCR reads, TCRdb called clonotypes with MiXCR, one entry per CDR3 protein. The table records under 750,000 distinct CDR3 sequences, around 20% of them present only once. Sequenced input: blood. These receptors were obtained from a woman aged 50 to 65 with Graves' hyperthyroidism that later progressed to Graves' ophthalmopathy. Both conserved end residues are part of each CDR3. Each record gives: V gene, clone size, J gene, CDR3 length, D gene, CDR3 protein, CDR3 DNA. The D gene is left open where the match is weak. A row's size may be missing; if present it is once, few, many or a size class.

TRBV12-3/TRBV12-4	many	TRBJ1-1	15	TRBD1	CASSPRSEGASLTFF	TGTGCCAGCAGTCCCCGATCTGAGGGGGCGAGTTTGACTTTCTTT
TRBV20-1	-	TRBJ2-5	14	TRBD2	CSAHSSGGVETQYF	TGCAGTGCCCATTCTAGCGGGGGGGTAGAGACCCAGTACTTC
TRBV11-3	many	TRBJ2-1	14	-	CASSLGHSYNEQFF	TGTGCCAGCAGCTTAGGTCACTCCTACAATGAGCAGTTCTTC
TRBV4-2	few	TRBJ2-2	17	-	CASSQDPGRANTGELFF	TGTGCCAGCAGCCAAGATCCGGGCAGGGCTAACACCGGGGAGCTGTTTTTT
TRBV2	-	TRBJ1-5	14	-	CASQNGNSNQPQHF	TGTGCCAGCCAGAACGGAAATAGCAATCAGCCCCAGCATTTT
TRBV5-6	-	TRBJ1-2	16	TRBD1	CASSPPRGQEIYGYTF	TGTGCCAGCAGCCCCCCGCGGGGACAGGAGATCTATGGCTACACCTTC
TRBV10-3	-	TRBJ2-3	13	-	CAISGGGTDTQYF	TGTGCCATCAGTGGAGGGGGGACAGATACGCAGTATTTT
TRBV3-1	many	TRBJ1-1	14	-	CASSPRQRVAEAFF	TGTGCCAGCAGCCCTCGACAGCGGGTGGCTGAAGCTTTCTTT
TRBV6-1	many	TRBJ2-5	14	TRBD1	CASSRDSYQETQYF	TGTGCCAGCAGCCGGGACAGCTATCAAGAGACCCAGTACTTC
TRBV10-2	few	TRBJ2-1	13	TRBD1	CASKTGDYNEQFF	TGCGCCAGCAAGACAGGGGACTACAATGAGCAGTTCTTC
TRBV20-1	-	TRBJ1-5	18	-	CSARRGGASRSSNQPQHF	TGCAGTGCTAGGAGGGGGGGTGCTAGTAGAAGTAGCAATCAGCCCCAGCATTTT
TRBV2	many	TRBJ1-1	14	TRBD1	CASSGWDREAEAFF	TGTGCCAGCAGCGGCTGGGACAGGGAGGCTGAAGCTTTCTTT
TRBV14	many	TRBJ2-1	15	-	CASSPLLGTYNEQFF	TGTGCCAGCAGCCCCCTCCTGGGCACCTACAATGAGCAGTTCTTC
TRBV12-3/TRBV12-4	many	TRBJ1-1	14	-	CALGGNARGTEAFF	TGTGCCCTCGGCGGGAATGCCCGGGGCACTGAAGCTTTCTTT
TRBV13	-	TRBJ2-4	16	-	CASSFTGEGGRNIQYF	TGTGCCAGCAGCTTCACCGGCGAGGGGGGGAGAAACATTCAGTACTTC
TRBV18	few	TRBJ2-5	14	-	CASSPLRSQGTQYF	TGTGCCAGCTCACCCCTCAGGAGCCAAGGGACCCAGTACTTC
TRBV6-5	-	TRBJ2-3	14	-	CASSYAHSTDTQYF	TGTGCCAGCAGTTACGCCCACAGCACAGATACGCAGTATTTT
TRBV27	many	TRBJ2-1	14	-	CASSLEGFYNEQFF	TGTGCCAGCAGTTTAGAAGGGTTCTACAATGAGCAGTTCTTC
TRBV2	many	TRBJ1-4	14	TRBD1	CASRADRDSEKLFF	TGTGCCAGCAGGGCAGACAGGGACAGTGAAAAACTGTTTTTT
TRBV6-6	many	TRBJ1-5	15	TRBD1	CASSYGDRVNQPQHF	TGTGCCAGCAGTTACGGAGACAGGGTGAATCAGCCCCAGCATTTT
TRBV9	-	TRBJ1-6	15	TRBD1	CASSAWDSVRSPLHF	TGTGCCAGCAGCGCGTGGGACAGCGTGCGATCACCCCTCCACTTT
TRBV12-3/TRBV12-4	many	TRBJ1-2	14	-	CASSLPDSAYGYTF	TGTGCCAGCAGTTTGCCGGACAGCGCCTATGGCTACACCTTC
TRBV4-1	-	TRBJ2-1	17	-	CASSQSKHLSSYNEQFF	TGCGCCAGCAGCCAATCCAAACACCTTAGCTCCTACAATGAGCAGTTCTTC
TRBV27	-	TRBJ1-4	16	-	CASSLGSGAEDEKLFF	TGTGCCAGCAGTTTAGGTTCGGGGGCCGAGGACGAAAAACTGTTTTTT
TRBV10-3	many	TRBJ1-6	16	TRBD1	CAISEERTGSGSPLHF	TGTGCCATCAGTGAGGAGAGGACAGGGAGTGGTTCACCCCTCCACTTT
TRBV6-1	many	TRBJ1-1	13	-	CASSETIYTEAFF	TGTGCCAGCAGCGAAACGATATATACTGAAGCTTTCTTT
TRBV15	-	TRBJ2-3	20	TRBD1	CATSRDFRTGGVTGSDTQYF	TGTGCCACCAGCAGAGATTTCAGGACAGGAGGTGTCACAGGATCAGATACGCAGTATTTT
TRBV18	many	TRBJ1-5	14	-	CASSTYTNNQPQHF	TGTGCCAGCTCAACCTACACGAACAATCAGCCCCAGCATTTT
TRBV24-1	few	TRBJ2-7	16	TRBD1	CATSDFRGRGLDEQYF	TGTGCCACCAGTGATTTTAGGGGCAGGGGGCTGGACGAGCAGTACTTC
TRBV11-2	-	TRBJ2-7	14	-	CASSAWTGSYEQYF	TGTGCCAGCAGCGCCTGGACGGGATCCTACGAGCAGTACTTC
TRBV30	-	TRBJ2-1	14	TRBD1	CAWGRQGSYNEQFF	TGTGCCTGGGGGAGACAGGGCTCCTACAATGAGCAGTTCTTC
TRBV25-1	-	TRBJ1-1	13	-	CASKFGGDTEAFF	TGTGCCAGCAAATTCGGGGGGGACACTGAAGCTTTCTTT
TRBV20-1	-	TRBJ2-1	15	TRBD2	CSASSDRGGRNEQFF	TGCAGTGCTAGTAGTGATCGGGGGGGCCGAAATGAGCAGTTCTTC
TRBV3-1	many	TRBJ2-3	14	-	CASSQDSGTDTQYF	TGTGCCAGCAGCCAAGACTCGGGCACAGATACGCAGTATTTT